Shown below are 19 T cell receptor beta chains from a single sample sequenced in a study of cytomegalovirus exposure and HLA in healthy donors. The method was immunoSEQ multiplex PCR; TCRdb's version includes in-frame clones alone and lacks a portion of them. This table has 150,000 to 200,000 clones, around four fifths appearing once. Sequencing was carried out using PBMCs. The source of these receptors is a man aged 25 to 45 in good health and CMV-seropositive.

The chain's CDR3 is CASSLRLRTGGLPYGYTF. The CDR3 DNA reads as TGTGCCAGCAGTTTAAGACTCCGGACAGGGGGCCTTCCCTATGGCTACACCTTC. This chain connects TRBV27 to TRBJ1-2; 11 positions match TRBD1. The CDR3 sequence is 18 residues long. Germline CDR1 is MNHEY and CDR2 is SMNVEV (reference sequence). V shed 2 bases, J shed 4 bases, and the junction held 12 bases outside the gene matches.

This sequence joins TRBV18 and TRBJ1-6; 9 positions match TRBD1. V lost 4 bases, J lost 9 bases, and 7 bases stayed unmatched. The CDR3 has 15 amino acids. Germline CDR1 KGHSH, CDR2 LQKENI. The CDR3 DNA follows: TGTGCCAGCTCACAGAGGCCGGGACAGGGTTCACCCCTCCACTTT. This gives the protein CASSQRPGQGSPLHF.

In DNA form, the CDR3 reads TGTGCCAGCAGCCGTCCGGACAGGGATGGCTACACCTTC. It is translated as CASSRPDRDGYTF. V and J are TRBV27 and TRBJ1-2, with TRBD1 matching over 8 bases. V was clipped by 6 bases and J by 6 bases; unmatched bases: 6. The CDR3 is 13 residues long. From germline, CDR1 is MNHEY and CDR2 SMNVEV (reference sequence).

J is TRBJ2-7 and V is TRBV15; TRBD1 is a possible D gene (6 bases). The CDR3 length is 15 residues. Germline lookup yields CDR1 LNHNV and CDR2 YYDKDF (reference sequence). The germline V and J ends were trimmed by 0 bases and 3 bases, with 12 bases remaining between them. CDR3 bases: TGTGCCACCAGCAGAGAACCGGGACAATTCTACGAGCAGTACTTC. Translating gives CATSREPGQFYEQYF.

V usage is TRBV4-2 and J usage is TRBJ2-5, with D tentatively TRBD2 (5 bases). Germline V gene data show CDR1 as LGHNA and CDR2 as YNFKEQ. There are 15 residues in the CDR3. The germline V and J ends were trimmed by 0 bases and 4 bases, with 12 bases remaining between them. CDR3 sequence (DNA): TGTGCCAGCAGCCAAGAGAGCGGTGACACAGAGACCCAGTACTTC. Amino acids: CASSQESGDTETQYF.

This clone was seen just once. This chain joins TRBV6-5 and TRBJ1-3; perhaps TRBD1 as D (5 bases). Germline V gene sequence: CDR1 MNHEY, CDR2 SVGAGI. The V end was cut by 7 bases, the J end by 0 bases, with 7 bases between. The CDR3 covers 13 residues. The DNA of the CDR3 is TGTGCCAGCATACAGGCCTCTGGAAACACCATATATTTT. Translation gives CASIQASGNTIYF.

V and J are TRBV29-1 and TRBJ2-3; 9 nucleotides line up with TRBD2. V shed 5 bases, J shed 2 bases, and the junction held 5 bases outside the gene matches. Per germline, CDR1 SQVTM and CDR2 ANQGSEA. The CDR3 is made up of 14 amino acids. The CDR3 DNA reads TGCAGCGTTTCAGCGGGGGGAGCCACAGATACGCAGTATTTT. Translating it yields CSVSAGGATDTQYF.

The chain joins TRBV6-1 to TRBJ2-2, with a possible D match to TRBD1 (6 bases). Per the germline V gene, CDR1 is MNHNS and CDR2 is SASEGT. Trimming took off 5 bases at V and 5 bases at J, with 15 bases between the two ends. This CDR3 has 15 residues. CDR3 sequence (DNA): TGTGCCAGCAGTCAAAGGGGGTTTGGAACCGGGGAGCTGTTTTTT. This codes for CASSQRGFGTGELFF.

The CDR3 region has the DNA TGTGCCAGCAGCTGGGACAGGGGTCCCTACAATGAGCAGTTCTTC. Protein product: CASSWDRGPYNEQFF. The genes are TRBV11-2 and TRBJ2-1, with 10 nucleotides matching TRBD1. Trimming took 4 bases from V and 2 from J; bases not matched to a gene: 2. The length of the CDR3 is 15 residues. Germline V lookup: CDR1 SGHAT, CDR2 FQNNGV.

The chain links TRBV12-5 to TRBJ2-1, with a weak D call TRBD2 (5 bases). CDR1 is LGHNT and CDR2 is FRNRAP in the germline V gene. Trimming removed 2 bases from V and 0 bases from J, with 5 bases in between. CDR3 size: 14 residues. CDR3 sequence: CASGLTSSYNEQFF. The CDR3 DNA is TGTGCTAGTGGTTTGACTAGCTCCTACAATGAGCAGTTCTTC.

The V and J genes are TRBV27 and TRBJ1-1; 9 positions agree with TRBD1. V shed 2 bases, J shed 6 bases, and the junction held 7 bases outside the gene matches. This CDR3 has 15 residues. CDR1 MNHEY and CDR2 SMNVEV come from the germline V gene (reference sequence). This CDR3 is CASSLTGTGRAEAFF. CDR3 DNA: TGTGCCAGCAGTTTAACCGGGACAGGGCGGGCTGAAGCTTTCTTT.

This clone came up once. This chain joins TRBV7-8 and TRBJ2-7; 9 bases agree with TRBD1. The V gene end was trimmed by 6 bases and the J gene end by 3 bases; junction bases not matched to a gene: 9. The CDR3 contains 15 residues. Germline-derived CDR1 and CDR2 are SGHVS and FQNEAQ. The CDR3 region is CASSYPRDRVYEQYF. CDR3 bases: TGTGCCAGCAGTTATCCCCGGGACAGGGTCTACGAGCAGTACTTC.

The rearrangement links TRBV27 to TRBJ2-3; 9 bases map to TRBD2. In germline, CDR1 is MNHEY, CDR2 SMNVEV (reference sequence). This CDR3 has 15 residues. Losses at the gene ends were 2 bases for V and 2 bases for J; bases not matched to a gene: 2. The CDR3 DNA is TGTGCCAGCAGTTTAGCGGGGGGGACCACAGATACGCAGTATTTT. Translation: CASSLAGGTTDTQYF.

This clone has only a few counts. This rearrangement joins TRBV6-5 to TRBJ2-1; D perhaps matches TRBD2 (6 bases). The V gene's germline CDR1 is MNHEY and CDR2 SVGAGI. V was shortened by 4 bases and J by 8 bases, with 15 bases between the two germline ends. The CDR3 loop spans 14 amino acids. The CDR3 is CASSSGLETHEQFF. The CDR3 DNA sequence: TGTGCCAGCAGTTCGGGACTCGAGACCCATGAGCAGTTCTTC.

This rearrangement joins TRBV12-5 to TRBJ1-1; tentative D call: TRBD1 (5 bases). V lost 4 bases and J 1 base, leaving 13 bases between the germline ends. The length of the CDR3 is 15 residues. Germline CDR1 and CDR2: LGHNT and FRNRAP. The CDR3 bases are TGTGCTAGTGGTTCGGGGGGTCGGCAGAACACTGAAGCTTTCTTT. Translation: CASGSGGRQNTEAFF.

V and J are TRBV10-2 and TRBJ2-5, with 13 bases aligning to TRBD2. The CDR3 contains 14 residues. J lost 4 bases, V lost 11 bases, and 7 bases had no gene match. The V gene's germline CDR1 is WSHSY and CDR2 SAAADI. CDR3 amino acids: CAVLAGGPGETQYF. CDR3 nucleotides: TGCGCCGTACTAGCGGGGGGGCCAGGAGAGACCCAGTACTTC.

The CDR3 spells CASSYSAGWYEQYF. CDR3 nucleotides: TGTGCCAGCAGTTACTCGGCAGGGTGGTACGAGCAGTACTTC. This chain links TRBV6-5 with TRBJ2-7; D possibly corresponds to TRBD1 (5 bases). There are 14 residues in the CDR3. Trimming took off 0 bases at V and 4 bases at J, with 10 bases between the two ends. CDR1 is MNHEY and CDR2 is SVGAGI in the germline V gene.

The chain uses TRBV21-1 and TRBJ1-5; the table's D call, TRBD1, was not checked against the DNA. TRBV21-1 is a pseudogene locus. The CDR3 spans 18 residues. The CDR3 DNA sequence: TGTGCCAGCAGCAGCAGGGGGAGTGGGTGGTGGGCCAATCAGCCCCAGCATTTT. Translating gives CASSSRGSGWWANQPQHF.

CDR3: CASSLRGAVYQPQHF. Written as DNA, the CDR3 is TGTGCCAGCAGCCTCAGGGGGGCGGTTTATCAGCCCCAGCATTTT. The J gene is TRBJ1-5, the V gene TRBV6-1; TRBD1 matches 7 bases. Germline CDR1 and CDR2: MNHNS and SASEGT. The CDR3 has 15 residues. Trimming took 6 bases from V and 5 from J; bases not matched to a gene: 10.